The 21 T cell receptor beta chains listed next were all sequenced from one sample in a study of beta chain features in type 1 diabetes. The study reverse transcribed the entire isolated RNA, so it sequenced expressed TCRB transcripts. Clones were sequenced by immunoSEQ multiplex PCR, and TCRdb holds only the in-frame ones, with some missing. This sample has around 500,000 clones, with over 9.5% found just once. The sample consisted of naive CD4+ T cells from blood. The receptors were sampled from a woman between 18 and 29 years old in good health.

V usage is TRBV7-9 and J usage is TRBJ2-7; 10 bases agree with TRBD1. Germline V gene lookup returns CDR1 SEHNR and CDR2 FQNEAQ (reference sequence). V shed 0 bases and J 5 bases; nucleotides not matched to a gene: 4. The CDR3 is 15 amino acids. In DNA form, the CDR3 reads TGTGCCAGCAGCTTAGCCGGGACAGGGGCGGACGAGCAGTACTTC. It specifies CASSLAGTGADEQYF.

Notes on this clone: This same CDR3 is encoded by further DNA sequences in the sample. V usage is TRBV18 and J usage is TRBJ2-5; no firm D call. V was trimmed by 0 bases and J by 4 bases, leaving 6 bases between them. CDR1 is KGHSH, CDR2 LQKENI, per germline. CDR3 length: 13 residues. Written as DNA, the CDR3 is TGTGCCAGCTCACCACCGTCGGGAGAGACCCAGTACTTC. Its protein product is CASSPPSGETQYF.

The genes are TRBV29-1 and TRBJ1-2; maybe TRBD1 (6 bases). With 2 bases removed from V and 5 bases from J, the gap between germline ends came to 12 bases. The V gene's germline CDR1 is SQVTM and CDR2 ANQGSEA. The CDR3 covers 13 residues. CDR3 DNA sequence: TGCAGCGTTGAATCAGGGGCGCTGTATGGCTACACCTTC. Translation: CSVESGALYGYTF.

This clone was picked up a small number of times. The V call is TRBV19, the J call TRBJ2-7, with 7 bases fitting TRBD1. This CDR3 has 14 residues. Trimming removed 3 bases from V and 2 bases from J; junction bases left unmatched: 4. Germline CDR1 and CDR2: LNHDA and SQIVND (reference sequence). The CDR3 sequence is CASSMTGTTYEQYF. Written as DNA, the CDR3 is TGTGCCAGTAGTATGACAGGGACAACCTACGAGCAGTACTTC.

This clone was seen a handful of times. The chain joins TRBV29-1 to TRBJ1-2, with D possibly being TRBD1 (6 bases). The CDR3 loop spans 12 amino acids. Trimming removed 7 bases from V and 6 bases from J, with 15 bases in between. Germline V gene sequence: CDR1 SQVTM, CDR2 ANQGSEA. Here the CDR3 reads CSADRQPHGYTF. As DNA, the CDR3 is TGCAGCGCTGACAGGCAACCCCATGGCTACACCTTC. The full variable domain, completed using reference TRBV29-1 and TRBJ1-2, is SAVISQKPSRDICQRGTSLTIQCQVDSQVTMMFWYRQQPGQSLTLIATANQGSEATYESGFVIDKFPISRPNLTFSTLTVSNMSPEDSSIYLCSADRQPHGYTFGSGTRLTVV.

This clone came up a few times. The chain carries TRBV29-1 and TRBJ1-2; tentative D call: TRBD1 (5 bases). The germline CDR1 and CDR2 sequences are SQVTM and ANQGSEA. The CDR3 consists of 11 residues. Trimming removed 8 bases at V and 2 bases at J, with 9 bases between. CDR3 protein: CSIRQNYGYTF. The CDR3, as DNA: TGCAGCATTAGACAGAACTATGGCTACACCTTC. Based on the CDR3 plus reference TRBV29-1 and TRBJ1-2, the full variable domain is SAVISQKPSRDICQRGTSLTIQCQVDSQVTMMFWYRQQPGQSLTLIATANQGSEATYESGFVIDKFPISRPNLTFSTLTVSNMSPEDSSIYLCSIRQNYGYTFGSGTRLTVV.

This chain joins TRBV29-1 and TRBJ1-2; D perhaps matches TRBD1 (5 bases). The CDR3 is 11 amino acids. Per germline, CDR1 SQVTM and CDR2 ANQGSEA. V was shortened by 5 bases and J by 8 bases, with 12 bases between the two germline ends. DNA for the CDR3: TGCAGCGTTATTGGGTCAGGGGGCTACACCTTC. It encodes CSVIGSGGYTF.

The table lists this clone with a few counts. The chain has TRBV25-1 and TRBJ2-6, with unresolved D. This CDR3 is 17 amino acids long. V was cut by 1 base and J by 2 bases, with 12 bases left in between. Per the germline V gene, CDR1 is MGHDK and CDR2 is SYGVNS. CDR3 in amino acids: CASSELKGTAGANVLTF. The CDR3 DNA sequence: TGTGCCAGCAGTGAATTAAAGGGAACTGCTGGGGCCAACGTCCTGACTTTC.

This chain joins TRBV14 and TRBJ2-4; 9 nucleotides match TRBD1. Germline V CDR1 and CDR2: SGHDN, FVKESK. The CDR3 is 13 amino acids. Trimming removed 8 bases from V and 6 bases from J; junction bases left unmatched: 5. CDR3 DNA sequence: TGTGCCAGCTCACAGGGGGCAGGAAACATTCAGTACTTC. This encodes CASSQGAGNIQYF.

For the CDR3, the DNA is TGTGCCAGCAGCCGTCAGAGGGGGTACGACACTGAAGCTTTCTTT. Its translation: CASSRQRGYDTEAFF. This sequence joins TRBV5-6 and TRBJ1-1; possibly TRBD1 for D (6 bases). Germline loops: CDR1 SGHDT, CDR2 YYEEEE. V lost 4 bases and J 3 bases, leaving 16 bases between the germline ends. CDR3 length: 15 residues.

This clone was counted only a few times. This rearrangement joins TRBV15 to TRBJ2-3; the D is unclear. Germline CDR1 LNHNV, CDR2 YYDKDF (reference sequence). V shed 0 bases and J shed 0 bases, with 7 bases lying between them. CDR3 length: 15 residues. CDR3 sequence: CATSRDTRSTDTQYF. The CDR3 nucleotides read TGTGCCACCAGCAGAGATACCCGCAGCACAGATACGCAGTATTTT.

The rearrangement joins TRBV6-1 to TRBJ1-1; D ambiguous. Trimming removed 6 bases from V and 0 bases from J, with 8 bases in between. CDR1 is MNHNS and CDR2 is SASEGT in the germline V gene. The CDR3 totals 13 residues. The CDR3 loop reads CASRTGLNTEAFF. CDR3 nucleotides: TGTGCCAGCAGGACGGGGTTGAACACTGAAGCTTTCTTT.

This clone was picked up a small number of times. The chain uses TRBV7-2 and TRBJ2-1, with no clear D. This CDR3 spans 13 amino acids. Trimming removed 1 base at V and 6 bases at J, with 7 bases between. CDR1 and CDR2 (germline): SGHTA, FQGNSA. CDR3 protein: CASSLVYANEQFF. For the CDR3, the DNA is TGTGCCAGCAGCTTAGTTTATGCCAATGAGCAGTTCTTC.

The rearrangement uses TRBV10-3 and TRBJ2-5; D remains ambiguous. The CDR3 is made up of 12 amino acids. Trimming stripped 2 bases from V and 8 bases from J, with 9 bases between. Germline V lookup: CDR1 ENHRY, CDR2 SYGVKD. The CDR3, as DNA: TGTGCCATCAGTGAGACTCGCCTCACCCAGTACTTC. It yields the protein CAISETRLTQYF.

This clone was picked up a small number of times. This chain connects TRBV7-9 to TRBJ2-7, with 9 bases identical to TRBD1. The CDR3 has 14 amino acids. The V and J ends lost 5 bases and 3 bases, in that order; junction bases with no gene match: 5. The germline CDR1 and CDR2 sequences are SEHNR and FQNEAQ (reference sequence). The CDR3 sequence is CASSPGTGNYEQYV. The CDR3, as DNA: TGTGCCAGCAGCCCAGGGACAGGGAACTACGAGCAGTACGTC.

This clone was counted between two and nine times. The chain combines TRBV7-9 with TRBJ1-2, with 8 nucleotides matching TRBD1. V shed 1 base and J 5 bases; nucleotides not matched to a gene: 6. This CDR3 contains 15 residues. The germline V gene has CDR1 SEHNR and CDR2 FQNEAQ (reference sequence). In nucleotides, the CDR3 is TGTGCCAGCAGCTTAGGACAGGGGACGCCGTATGGCTACACCTTC. Its translation: CASSLGQGTPYGYTF.

The table lists this clone with a few counts. The rearrangement links TRBV7-3 to TRBJ2-1, with 11 bases aligning to TRBD2. V lost 2 bases, J lost 5 bases, and 8 bases stayed unmatched. The germline CDR1 and CDR2 sequences are SGHTA and FQGTGA. CDR3 length: 17 amino acids. The CDR3 region has the DNA TGTGCCAGCAGCTTAGGGCCCCAACTAGCGGGAGACAATGAGCAGTTCTTC. This codes for CASSLGPQLAGDNEQFF.

The genes are TRBV7-9 and TRBJ2-5, with D hard to call. V lost 1 base and J 9 bases, leaving 12 bases between the germline ends. Germline CDR1 and CDR2: SEHNR and FQNEAQ (reference sequence). CDR3 size: 13 residues. The CDR3 sequence is CASSLDPFRPQYF. The DNA for the CDR3 is TGTGCCAGCAGCTTAGATCCCTTTCGTCCCCAGTACTTC.

This clone was detected a few times. V is TRBV15 and J is TRBJ2-3, with D unclear. The germline V gene encodes CDR1 LNHNV and CDR2 YYDKDF (reference sequence). Deletions cut 1 base from V and 1 base from J, with 9 bases between. The CDR3 contains 15 residues. CDR3 sequence reads: CATSRALSRTDTQYF. CDR3 in DNA: TGTGCCACCAGCAGAGCGCTCTCTCGCACAGATACGCAGTATTTT.

This clone appeared a few times. The chain recombines TRBV7-9 with TRBJ2-1; a possible D gene is TRBD1 (6 bases). This CDR3 contains 16 residues. Trimming removed 7 bases from V and 5 bases from J, with 21 bases in between. Germline-derived CDR1 and CDR2 are SEHNR and FQNEAQ (reference sequence). CDR3 DNA: TGTGCCAGCAACCCCCGGCGAGGACAGAATGACAATGAGCAGTTCTTC. It translates to CASNPRRGQNDNEQFF.

This clone was seen many times. J is TRBJ2-5 and V is TRBV28; tentative D call: TRBD1 (6 bases). Germline V lookup: CDR1 MDHEN, CDR2 SYDVKM. The V gene lost 5 bases and the J gene lost 5 bases, with 9 bases spanning the gap. The CDR3 has 12 amino acids. The CDR3 spells CASSTGYETQYF. The CDR3 coding sequence is TGTGCCAGCAGTACAGGGTATGAGACCCAGTACTTC.